This T cell receptor (beta chain) was observed in a study of immune characterization of retroperitoneal liposarcoma. The V end lost 2 bases, the J end lost 8 bases, and 13 bases lay between the germline ends. This CDR3 has 14 amino acids. CDR1 MNHEY and CDR2 SVGAGI come from the germline V gene. Using its own MiXCR run on the PCR reads, TCRdb lists one record per CDR3 protein. The repertoire holds around 2,600 distinct CDR3 sequences, with around two fifths as singletons. By its share, this clonotype is large. The genes are TRBV6-5 and TRBJ2-1; D might be TRBD1 (5 bases). This receptor was taken from a male donor with retroperitoneal liposarcoma. Sequencing was carried out using tumor tissue. The CDR3 DNA is TGTGCCAGCAGTTACACAGGCAAATTAGATGAGCAGTTCTTC. Protein sequence: CASSYTGKLDEQFF.